This passage covers 8 T cell receptor beta chains from one sample sequenced in a study of blood T cell repertoires in COVID-19. Sequencing was performed with immunoSEQ multiplex PCR; in TCRdb, only in-frame clones are kept and a portion is missing. The sample includes some 270,000 clones, around 90% of them seen just once. The specimen was PBMCs or T cells enriched from blood (not recorded which). These receptor sequences come from a middle-aged woman who had recovered from COVID-19.

This clone came up once. V usage is TRBV30 and J usage is TRBJ1-4; TRBD1 might be the D (5 bases). Looked up from germline, CDR1 is GTSNPN and CDR2 is SVGIG (reference sequence). The CDR3 loop spans 13 amino acids. V was pared by 5 bases and J by 7 bases, with 14 bases between. CDR3 sequence: CAWGKGVVEKLFF. The CDR3 DNA sequence: TGTGCCTGGGGGAAAGGGGTTGTTGAAAAACTGTTTTTT. The full variable domain, completed using reference TRBV30 and TRBJ1-4, is SQTIHQWPATLVQPVGSPLSLECTVEGTSNPNLYWYRQAAGRGLQLLFYSVGIGQISSEVPQNLSASRPQDRQFILSSKKLLLSDSGFYLCAWGKGVVEKLFFGSGTQLSVL.

This sequence joins TRBV7-2 and TRBJ1-4, with D perhaps matching TRBD1 (6 bases). V was pared by 4 bases and J by 7 bases, with 13 bases between. The germline gives CDR1 SGHTA, CDR2 FQGNSA. The CDR3 sequence is 14 residues long. The CDR3 protein is CASSSTGFGEKLFF. The CDR3 region has the DNA TGTGCCAGCAGCTCCACAGGGTTCGGTGAAAAACTGTTTTTT.

The chain links TRBV7-9 to TRBJ2-7; 9 nucleotides agree with TRBD1. Germline values: CDR1 SEHNR, CDR2 FQNEAQ (reference sequence). CDR3 size: 17 residues. J lost 4 bases, V lost 0 bases, and 10 bases had no gene match. The chain's CDR3 is CASSLAFRDRVSYEQYF. For the CDR3, the DNA is TGTGCCAGCAGCTTAGCTTTTCGGGACAGGGTGTCATACGAGCAGTACTTC.

A few counts support this clone. The chain's CDR3 is CASSLAWVTTEAFF. The CDR3 DNA follows: TGTGCCAGCAGCTTGGCCTGGGTGACAACTGAAGCTTTCTTT. The chain employs TRBV5-6 and TRBJ1-1; D uncertain. This CDR3 is 14 amino acids long. Trimming left V 0 bases short and J 5 bases short, with 11 bases between. The germline CDR1 and CDR2 sequences are SGHDT and YYEEEE.

The V call is TRBV18, the J call TRBJ1-4, with a weak D call TRBD1 (6 bases). The V end was cut by 2 bases, the J end by 3 bases, with 10 bases between. Germline V lookup: CDR1 KGHSH, CDR2 LQKENI. The CDR3 has 15 amino acids. The CDR3 DNA is TGTGCCAGCTCACCAGGCACAGGGTCTAATGAAAAACTGTTTTTT. This encodes CASSPGTGSNEKLFF.

The genes are TRBV19 and TRBJ2-5; possibly TRBD1 for D (6 bases). The CDR3 runs 13 residues. Germline-derived CDR1 and CDR2 are LNHDA and SQIVND (reference sequence). V was shortened by 9 bases and J by 1 base, with 12 bases between the two germline ends. The CDR3 is CARVGHLQETQYF. In DNA form, the CDR3 reads TGTGCCAGGGTGGGACACCTCCAAGAGACCCAGTACTTC. The variable domain in full, with the rest retrieved from reference TRBV19 and TRBJ2-5, is DGGITQSPKYLFRKEGQNVTLSCEQNLNHDAMYWYRQDPGQGLRLIYYSQIVNDFQKGDIAEGYSVSREKKESFPLTVTSAQKNPTAFYLCARVGHLQETQYFGPGTRLLVL.

This chain connects TRBV5-5 to TRBJ1-1; D unclear. The CDR3 covers 15 residues. V lost 7 bases to trimming and J lost 1 base, with 17 bases between them. CDR1 SGHKS and CDR2 YYEKEE come from the germline V gene (reference sequence). The CDR3 sequence is CASLRGGEKNTEAFF. In nucleotides, the CDR3 is TGTGCCAGCCTCAGAGGAGGTGAAAAGAACACTGAAGCTTTCTTT. Full variable domain (rest looked up from reference TRBV5-5 and TRBJ1-1): DAGVTQSPTHLIKTRGQQVTLRCSPISGHKSVSWYQQVLGQGPQFIFQYYEKEERGRGNFPDRFSARQFPNYSSELNVNALLLGDSALYLCASLRGGEKNTEAFFGQGTRLTVV.

The chain couples TRBV5-1 to TRBJ2-1; TRBD2 agrees at 8 bases. Germline V gene lookup returns CDR1 SGHRS and CDR2 YFSETQ. This CDR3 has 14 residues. V lost 5 bases to trimming and J lost 5 bases; unmatched junction nucleotides: 6. CDR3: CASSQAGGNNEQFF. The CDR3 DNA sequence: TGCGCCAGCAGTCAGGCGGGAGGTAACAATGAGCAGTTCTTC.